The clone carrying this TCR beta chain was recorded a few times. As yet, its antigen is unknown. This sample is part of a study of shared clonotypes between healthy human individuals. Overall study results and limits: Generation probabilities of non-shared clonotypes were lower (relative to those shared by all four donors). Estimated clonotype richness was generally higher in naive than memory subsets. Sampling involved blood alone; tissue repertoires likely differ.

Trimming cost V 2 bases and J 2 bases; bases outside gene matches: 2. CDR1 and CDR2 (germline): SGHNT, YYREEE (reference sequence). This CDR3 comprises 16 residues. Produced via immunoSEQ multiplex PCR; TCRdb's table is partial and in-frame only. The table lists under 550,000 clones, approximately 95% of them singletons. Sequencing input: naive CD4+ T cells sorted from blood. Indicated subset: CD45RA+ positively selected. The TCR sequence derives from a woman in her twenties or thirties in good health. This chain uses TRBV5-4 with TRBJ2-6; 9 positions match TRBD1. As DNA, the CDR3 is TGTGCCAGCAGCTTAGACAGGGGGGCTGGGGCCAACGTCCTGACTTTC. This gives the protein CASSLDRGAGANVLTF.